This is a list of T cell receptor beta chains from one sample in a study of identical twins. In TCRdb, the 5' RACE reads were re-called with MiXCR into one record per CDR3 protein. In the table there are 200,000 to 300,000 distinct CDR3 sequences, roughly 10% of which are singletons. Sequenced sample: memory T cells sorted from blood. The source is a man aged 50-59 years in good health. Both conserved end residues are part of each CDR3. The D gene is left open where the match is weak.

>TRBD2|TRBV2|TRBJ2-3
CASSFTSGGTDTQYF
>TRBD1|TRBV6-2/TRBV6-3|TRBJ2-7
CASTITPDRGYEQYF
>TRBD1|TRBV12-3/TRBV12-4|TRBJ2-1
CASKGLRDRAYNEQFF
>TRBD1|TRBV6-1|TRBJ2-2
CASSRPTGTGVAGELFF
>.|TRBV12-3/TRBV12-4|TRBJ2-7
CASSFRGLSEQYF
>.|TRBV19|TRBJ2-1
CASTFSGSSYNEQFF
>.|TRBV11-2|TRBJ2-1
CASSLDRRGGGFF
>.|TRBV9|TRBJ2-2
CASSPATRVNTGELFF
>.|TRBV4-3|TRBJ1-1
CASSQELRNEAFF
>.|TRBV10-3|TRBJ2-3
CAISESRQAFLGQYF
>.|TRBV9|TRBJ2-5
CASSVGIQETQYF
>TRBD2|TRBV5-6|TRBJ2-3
CASSHRLAGSTDTQYF
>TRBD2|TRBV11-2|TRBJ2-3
CASSFNGGGTDTQYF
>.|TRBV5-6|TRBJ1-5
CASSSEAGGFQPQHF
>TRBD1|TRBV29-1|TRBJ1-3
CSVTGTGNTIYF
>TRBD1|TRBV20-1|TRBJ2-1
CSAVRQGAWNEQFF
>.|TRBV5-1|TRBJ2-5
CASSFTAKKETQYF
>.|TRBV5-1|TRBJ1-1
CASSWDAKNTEAFF